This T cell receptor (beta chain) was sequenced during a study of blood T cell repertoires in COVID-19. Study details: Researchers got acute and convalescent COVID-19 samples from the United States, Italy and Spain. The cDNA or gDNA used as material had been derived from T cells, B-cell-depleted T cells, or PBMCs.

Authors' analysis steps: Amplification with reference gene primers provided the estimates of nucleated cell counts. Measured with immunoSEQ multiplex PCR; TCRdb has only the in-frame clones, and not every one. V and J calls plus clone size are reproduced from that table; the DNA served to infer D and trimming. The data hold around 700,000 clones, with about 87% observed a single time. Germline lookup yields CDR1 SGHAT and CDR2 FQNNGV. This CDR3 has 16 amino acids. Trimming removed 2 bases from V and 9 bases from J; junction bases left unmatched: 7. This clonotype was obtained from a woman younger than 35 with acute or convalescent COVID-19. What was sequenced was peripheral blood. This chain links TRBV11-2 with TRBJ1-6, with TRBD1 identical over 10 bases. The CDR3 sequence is CASSLWTGQGISPLHF. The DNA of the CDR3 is TGTGCCAGCAGCTTATGGACGGGACAGGGGATTTCACCCCTCCACTTT.